The T cell receptor (beta chain) under discussion was sequenced for a study of blood T cell repertoires in COVID-19. As for the study in general: Some COVID-19 samples were acute and others convalescent; all came from the United States, Italy and Spain. T cells, B-cell-depleted T cells, or PBMCs provided the cDNA or gDNA that served as material.

Followed over time, Seattle patients had been enrolled while infection was active. TCRdb's table, derived via immunoSEQ multiplex PCR, lists solely in-frame clones and lacks some. In the table there are approximately 270,000 clones, around 81% of which are singletons. The specimen was peripheral blood. This TCR was sampled from an older person with COVID-19, enrolled during active disease.

CDR3 sequence: CASSQDRTHQGAGDTQYF. The CDR3 region has the DNA TGCGCCAGCAGCCAAGATCGAACCCACCAGGGGGCGGGAGATACGCAGTATTTT. The rearrangement joins TRBV4-1 to TRBJ2-3, with 8 bases aligning to TRBD1. The V gene end was trimmed by 0 bases and the J gene end by 5 bases; junction bases not matched to a gene: 13. This CDR3 has 18 residues. Looked up from germline, CDR1 is MGHRA and CDR2 is YSYEKL.